Sequencing of this T cell receptor (beta chain) was carried out in a study of blood T cell repertoires in COVID-19. Whole-study context: Whether acute or convalescent, the COVID-19 samples came from the United States, Italy and Spain.

TCRdb's table, derived via immunoSEQ multiplex PCR, lists solely in-frame clones and lacks some. Altogether roughly 220,000 clones are present, around 90% being singletons, with the ten largest covering under 15%. The sample consisted of PBMCs or T cells enriched from blood (not recorded which). The origin of this receptor is a woman aged 50 to 60 with acute COVID-19.

DNA of the CDR3: TGTGCCAGCAGTTCGTCCTATTCACCCCTCCACTTT. Its protein product is CASSSSYSPLHF. The genes are TRBV28 and TRBJ1-6; no clear D. V was pared by 4 bases and J by 8 bases, with 6 bases between. Germline values: CDR1 MDHEN, CDR2 SYDVKM. CDR3 size: 12 residues. The whole variable domain, filled in from reference TRBV28 and TRBJ1-6, reads DVKVTQSSRYLVKRTGEKVFLECVQDMDHENMFWYRQDPGLGLRLIYFSYDVKMKEKGDIPEGYSVSREKKERFSLILESASTNQTSMYLCASSSSYSPLHFGNGTRLTVT.